This T cell receptor beta chain appears in the sequencing data of a study of CD8+CD57+ T cells in acquired aplastic anemia. The patients chosen for sequencing had shown expansion of CD8+CD57+ cells (detected by flow cytometry). As a group, the patients uniformly had severe acquired aplastic anemia. Patients were treatment-naive when blood was sampled. Genomic DNA templated the TCR beta VDJ and CDR3 profiling. TCRdb reprocessed the reads with MiXCR, giving one entry per CDR3 protein. The sample gives 180,000 or so distinct CDR3 sequences, roughly 50% of which show up once; 1.8% is in the top ten. This CDR3 spans 14 amino acids. Germline CDR1 is DFQATT and CDR2 is SNEGSKA (reference sequence). Trimming removed 3 bases from V and 3 bases from J, with 15 bases in between. With respect to this clonotype: Its matching antigen is unknown.

The study's findings and limits: Overlap between patients and controls comprised roughly 30 CD8+ CDR3 sequences.

The clonotype comes from a human donor with aplastic anemia. Material: sorted CD4+, CD8+, or CD8+CD57+ T cells (not recorded which) from PBMCs. The genes are TRBV20-1 and TRBJ2-7; unclear D gene. CDR3 protein: CSARPLTSNYEQYF. The CDR3 nucleotides read TGCAGTGCTAGGCCTCTGACATCGAACTACGAGCAGTACTTC.